These 24 T cell receptor beta chains originate from one sample sequenced in a study of shared clonotypes between healthy human individuals. Only in-frame clones appear in the TCRdb table, and some are missing; sequencing was by immunoSEQ multiplex PCR. The table records 1.4 million to 1.5 million clones, around 95% of them present only once. Sequences were obtained from naive CD4+ T cells sorted from blood. As to subset: CD45RA+ positively selected. The receptors derive from a man in his thirties or forties in good health.

The chain's CDR3 is CAISESVTGNTIYF. CDR3 DNA sequence: TGTGCCATCAGTGAGTCGGTAACTGGAAACACCATATATTTT. The rearrangement links TRBV10-3 to TRBJ1-3; D is uncertain. CDR3 length: 14 residues. CDR1 and CDR2 from the germline V gene are ENHRY and SYGVKD. Trimming left V 0 bases short and J 2 bases short, with 5 bases between.

This clone showed up just a few times. V usage is TRBV2 and J usage is TRBJ1-2; 7 nucleotides align to TRBD1. Trimming took 8 bases from V and 5 from J; bases not matched to a gene: 8. Germline CDR1 SNHLY, CDR2 FYNNEI. The CDR3 has 13 residues. CDR3 in DNA: TGTGCCAGCTCTCGGGACAGACCTTATGGCTACACCTTC. Translated, it gives CASSRDRPYGYTF.

This clone was observed a single time. The V gene is TRBV27, the J gene TRBJ2-3, with TRBD1 identical over 9 bases. The V gene's germline CDR1 is MNHEY and CDR2 SMNVEV (reference sequence). V trimming: 2 bases; J trimming: 3 bases; junction bases outside the gene matches: 6. The length of the CDR3 is 16 residues. The CDR3 DNA reads as TGTGCCAGCAGTTTAGGTACAGGGGGCCTGACAGATACGCAGTATTTT. Residues: CASSLGTGGLTDTQYF.

The count of this clone is one. The V and J genes are TRBV2 and TRBJ2-2, with D possibly TRBD1 on 5 matching bases. This CDR3 is 15 amino acids long. V gave up 5 bases and J gave up 0 bases, with 10 bases separating them. Germline values: CDR1 SNHLY, CDR2 FYNNEI. The CDR3 sequence: CASSPDTSNTGELFF. The CDR3 DNA sequence: TGTGCCAGCAGTCCGGACACCTCGAACACCGGGGAGCTGTTTTTT.

The rearrangement joins TRBV6-4 to TRBJ2-1, with D possibly matching TRBD2 (6 bases). The ends were cut back, 6 bases at V and 5 bases at J, with 20 bases in the middle. Per the germline V gene, CDR1 is MRHNA and CDR2 is SNTAGT. The CDR3 extends over 16 amino acids. The CDR3: CASSMSSGLGNNEQFF. CDR3 nucleotide sequence: TGTGCCAGCAGCATGAGTAGCGGCCTCGGTAACAATGAGCAGTTCTTC.

The V call is TRBV5-1, the J call TRBJ2-3, with 7 bases fitting TRBD1. With V trimmed by 0 bases and J by 0 bases, 4 bases remained unmatched. The CDR3 consists of 16 residues. Germline lookup yields CDR1 SGHRS and CDR2 YFSETQ. The CDR3 DNA reads TGCGCCAGCAGCTTGGCGACAGGGACGAGCACAGATACGCAGTATTTT. Translated: CASSLATGTSTDTQYF.

V is TRBV5-6 and J is TRBJ2-1; weak D call: TRBD2 (5 bases). Germline loops: CDR1 SGHDT, CDR2 YYEEEE. The CDR3 is 13 residues long. Trimming removed 4 bases from V and 8 bases from J, with 13 bases in between. The chain's CDR3 is CASSLPTGDEQFF. CDR3 in DNA: TGTGCCAGCAGCCTGCCGACCGGGGATGAGCAGTTCTTC.

This clone has just one count. The chain is built from TRBV10-3 and TRBJ2-3, with 7 bases identical to TRBD2. Germline V gives CDR1 ENHRY, CDR2 SYGVKD. Germline trimming cut 3 bases from V and 6 bases from J; bases unmatched to any gene: 0. The CDR3 has 12 amino acids. CDR3 protein: CAISDGGDTQYF. CDR3 DNA: TGTGCCATCAGTGACGGGGGGGATACGCAGTATTTT.

This chain joins TRBV11-2 and TRBJ2-1; 7 bases line up with TRBD2. The CDR3 extends over 15 amino acids. V was pared by 2 bases and J by 2 bases, with 3 bases of the junction left unmatched. Germline CDR1 reads SGHAT; CDR2 reads FQNNGV. The CDR3 sequence is CASSLLSGAYNEQFF. The CDR3 nucleotides read TGTGCCAGCAGCTTACTGAGCGGGGCCTACAATGAGCAGTTCTTC. The complete variable domain, with remaining parts taken from reference TRBV11-2 and TRBJ2-1, reads EAGVAQSPRYKIIEKRQSVAFWCNPISGHATLYWYQQILGQGPKLLIQFQNNGVVDDSQLPKDRFSAERLKGVDSTLKIQPAKLEDSAVYLCASSLLSGAYNEQFFGPGTRLTVL.

Regarding this clone: At the DNA level, this CDR3 is encoded by other sequences in the same sample as well. The V call is TRBV7-9, the J call TRBJ1-2; no reliable D call. Looked up from germline, CDR1 is SEHNR and CDR2 is FQNEAQ (reference sequence). The length of the CDR3 is 12 residues. V dropped 1 base and J dropped 5 bases, with 5 bases sitting between them. The CDR3 DNA reads TGTGCCAGCAGCTTAGTCGGATATGGCTACACCTTC. Translating it yields CASSLVGYGYTF.

This rearrangement joins TRBV5-8 to TRBJ1-5; 9 nucleotides align to TRBD1. The V segment lost 1 base and the J segment 0 bases; nucleotides outside the gene matches: 5. CDR1 and CDR2 from the germline V gene are SGHTS and YDEGEE. The CDR3 consists of 17 residues. The CDR3 nucleotides are TGTGCCAGCAGCTTGATACAGGGGGCCTATAGCAATCAGCCCCAGCATTTT. This gives the protein CASSLIQGAYSNQPQHF.

This sequence joins TRBV7-7 and TRBJ2-7; D unclear. Germline CDR1 reads SSHAT; CDR2 reads FNYEAQ (reference sequence). Trimming shortened V by 5 bases and J by 2 bases, and 10 bases separated the two germline ends. The CDR3 consists of 13 residues. The CDR3 DNA sequence: TGTGCCAGCAGCCGGAAGACCACCTACGAGCAGTACTTC. The encoded protein is CASSRKTTYEQYF.

The chain employs TRBV29-1 and TRBJ2-3, with D possibly TRBD1 on 5 matching bases. There are 15 residues in the CDR3. V was trimmed by 2 bases and J by 3 bases, leaving 15 bases between them. Looked up from germline, CDR1 is SQVTM and CDR2 is ANQGSEA. CDR3 sequence reads: CSVESSGYGTDTQYF. The CDR3, as DNA: TGCAGCGTTGAATCATCAGGGTACGGGACAGATACGCAGTATTTT.

This chain joins TRBV7-9 and TRBJ2-3; 7 nucleotides line up with TRBD2. Germline-derived CDR1 and CDR2 are SEHNR and FQNEAQ (reference sequence). The CDR3 contains 17 residues. V was clipped by 5 bases and J by 0 bases; unmatched bases: 11. DNA of the CDR3: TGTGCCAGCAGCCCACCGCGACTAGCAGCTAGCACAGATACGCAGTATTTT. This encodes CASSPPRLAASTDTQYF.

The genes are TRBV5-5 and TRBJ2-3; 9 nucleotides match TRBD1. Looked up from germline, CDR1 is SGHKS and CDR2 is YYEKEE (reference sequence). The length of the CDR3 is 16 residues. Unmatched junction bases numbered 9, after V lost 1 base and J lost 6 bases. The CDR3 sequence: CASSLMGTGSSDTQYF. The DNA of the CDR3 is TGTGCCAGCAGCTTGATGGGGACAGGGAGCTCCGATACGCAGTATTTT.

The CDR3 protein is CASRRGRENEQFF. The CDR3 bases are TGCGCCAGCAGGCGCGGACGGGAAAATGAGCAGTTCTTC. The chain links TRBV10-2 to TRBJ2-1, with D perhaps matching TRBD2 (5 bases). The V and J ends lost 6 bases and 7 bases respectively, with 13 bases between them. The V gene's germline CDR1 is WSHSY and CDR2 SAAADI. This CDR3 has 13 amino acids.

V gene TRBV7-2 combines with J gene TRBJ2-1; D gene ambiguous. V lost 3 bases and J 5 bases, leaving 8 bases between the germline ends. Germline V lookup: CDR1 SGHTA, CDR2 FQGNSA. The CDR3 runs to 13 residues. This chain's CDR3 is CASSLDRNNEQFF. The CDR3 DNA sequence: TGTGCCAGCAGCTTGGACCGAAACAATGAGCAGTTCTTC.

The genes are TRBV11-2 and TRBJ2-7, with 7 bases aligning to TRBD2. CDR1 and CDR2 from the germline V gene are SGHAT and FQNNGV. The CDR3 consists of 14 residues. Losses at the gene ends were 4 bases for V and 3 bases for J; bases not matched to a gene: 6. The CDR3 DNA reads TGTGCCAGCAGCTCAGGACTAGTCCTCTACGAGCAGTACTTC. As protein: CASSSGLVLYEQYF.

The V and J genes are TRBV11-2 and TRBJ2-7; no definite D call. The CDR3 runs 12 residues. Germline CDR1 is SGHAT and CDR2 is FQNNGV. V was shortened by 5 bases and J by 7 bases, with 12 bases between the two germline ends. CDR3 protein: CASSNSIDEQYF. The CDR3 nucleotides read TGTGCCAGCAGCAACTCAATTGATGAGCAGTACTTC.

CDR3: CASSLDGAVETQYF. CDR3 DNA: TGTGCCAGCAGCTTGGATGGGGCAGTAGAGACCCAGTACTTC. The J gene is TRBJ2-5, the V gene TRBV7-2; TRBD1 is a possible D gene (5 bases). Germline V gene lookup returns CDR1 SGHTA and CDR2 FQGNSA. The CDR3 has 14 amino acids. V was shortened by 3 bases and J by 4 bases, with 12 bases between the two germline ends.

In this sample, this clone turned up once. The V gene is TRBV27, the J gene TRBJ2-7, with 11 bases that match TRBD2. The CDR3 loop spans 17 amino acids. CDR1 is MNHEY, CDR2 SMNVEV, per germline (reference sequence). The J segment lost 3 bases and the V segment lost 5 bases, leaving 12 bases of the junction unmatched. CDR3 sequence (DNA): TGTGCCAGCAGTCCAATACGACTAGCGGGGTATAACTACGAGCAGTACTTC. Its translation is CASSPIRLAGYNYEQYF.

The chain uses TRBV4-3 and TRBJ1-4; D may be TRBD1 (5 bases). The V gene lost 0 bases and the J gene lost 8 bases, with 16 bases spanning the gap. CDR1 is LGHNA, CDR2 YSLEER, per germline. CDR3 size: 16 residues. The CDR3 bases are TGCGCCAGCAGCCAAGATCTGGTCGGGCACAGGGAAAAACTGTTTTTT. Translating gives CASSQDLVGHREKLFF.

The genes are TRBV5-1 and TRBJ2-7; 9 nucleotides align to TRBD2. Germline CDR1 reads SGHRS; CDR2 reads YFSETQ. The CDR3 contains 13 residues. J was trimmed by 3 bases and V by 7 bases; bases with no gene match: 5. CDR3 region: CASGLREGYEQYF. CDR3 bases: TGCGCCAGCGGGTTGCGGGAGGGCTACGAGCAGTACTTC.

The chain uses TRBV18 and TRBJ2-4, with D unclear. The V and J ends lost 4 bases and 6 bases respectively, with 16 bases between them. Germline V lookup: CDR1 KGHSH, CDR2 LQKENI. The CDR3 is made up of 15 amino acids. The chain's CDR3 is CASSLSAGLGNIQYF. Written as DNA, the CDR3 is TGTGCCAGCTCACTATCAGCCGGGCTGGGAAACATTCAGTACTTC.